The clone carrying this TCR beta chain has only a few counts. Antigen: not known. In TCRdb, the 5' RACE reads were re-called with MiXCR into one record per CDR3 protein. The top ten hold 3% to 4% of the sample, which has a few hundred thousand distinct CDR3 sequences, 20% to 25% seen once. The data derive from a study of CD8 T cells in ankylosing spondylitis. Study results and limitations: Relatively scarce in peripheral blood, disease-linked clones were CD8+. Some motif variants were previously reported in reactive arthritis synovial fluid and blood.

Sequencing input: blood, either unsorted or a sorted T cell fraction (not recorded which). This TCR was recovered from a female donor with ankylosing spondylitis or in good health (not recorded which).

CDR3 protein: CASSLTMRQPQHF. The CDR3 DNA sequence: TGTGCCAGCAGTCTTACCATGAGGCAGCCCCAGCATTTT. The V gene is TRBV6-2 or TRBV6-3, the J gene TRBJ1-5; D is unresolved. The CDR3 totals 13 residues. Germline assignment: CDR1 MNHEY and CDR2 SVGEGT. V lost 5 bases and J lost 7, with 12 bases in between.